This T cell receptor beta chain was recorded in a study of blood T cells in healthy people across ages. Then a second PCR, running roughly 7 to 11 cycles, was carried out with a sample-barcoded 5' primer and a J-beta primer mix. TCRdb itself ran the 5' RACE reads through MiXCR, one entry per CDR3 protein. The sample carries roughly 800,000 distinct CDR3 sequences, just under 25% recorded once. The study recruited healthy Caucasian donors from Russia who were aged about 6 to 90. Every sample had a minimum of 6 million PBMCs isolated. RNA extraction gave at least 5 micrograms of total RNA per sample. This clonotype was recorded a few times. Germline CDR1 is SQVTM and CDR2 is ANQGSEA. Between the trimmed V and J ends, which lost 0 bases and 2 bases, there was a span of 11 bases. The CDR3 is made up of 14 amino acids. These data are also associated with another study on T cells of mothers and their children. As that report states: Each mother gave over 9.5 million TCR beta CDR3 reads; each child, about 3 million.

Source material: blood. The chain joins TRBV29-1 to TRBJ2-7, with no clear D. This sequence originates from a boy between 5 and 17 years old in good health. This CDR3 reads CSVEDGQRTYEQYF. CDR3 coding DNA: TGCAGCGTTGAAGACGGTCAGAGAACCTACGAGCAGTACTTC.